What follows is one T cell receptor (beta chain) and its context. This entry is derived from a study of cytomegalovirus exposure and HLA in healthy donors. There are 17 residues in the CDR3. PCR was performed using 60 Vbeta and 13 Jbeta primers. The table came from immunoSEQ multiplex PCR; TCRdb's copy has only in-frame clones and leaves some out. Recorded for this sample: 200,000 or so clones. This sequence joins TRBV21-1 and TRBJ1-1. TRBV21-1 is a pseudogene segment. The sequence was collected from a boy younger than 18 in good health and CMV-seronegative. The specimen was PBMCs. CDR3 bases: TGTGCCAGCAGCTCCACCAAAATGGGACTGATGAACACTGAAGCTTTCTTT. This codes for CASSSTKMGLMNTEAFF.